This passage covers 28 T cell receptor beta chains from one sample sequenced in a study of T cell responses to AZD1222 COVID-19 vaccine. Clones were read by immunoSEQ multiplex PCR, and TCRdb kept only the in-frame ones, dropping some. The sample records tens of thousands of clones, roughly 90% being singletons. This sample comprised peripheral blood, obtained on day 0 of AZD1222 vaccination. The receptor source for this set is an adult in good health.

The CDR3 DNA follows: TGTGCCAGCAAGGGCCTCGGGGAGCTGTTTTTT. It codes for CASKGLGELFF. This chain joins TRBV2 and TRBJ2-2, with D unresolved. Trimming took off 7 bases at V and 7 bases at J, with 7 bases between the two ends. CDR3 length: 11 residues. CDR1 and CDR2 from the germline V gene are SNHLY and FYNNEI.

The genes are TRBV20-1 and TRBJ1-2; D gene ambiguous. Germline-derived CDR1 and CDR2 are DFQATT and SNEGSKA (reference sequence). Trimming shortened V by 3 bases and J by 8 bases, and 10 bases separated the two germline ends. This CDR3 spans 11 amino acids. CDR3 in DNA: TGCAGTGCTAGCACGGGGTCAGGCTACACCTTC. It specifies CSASTGSGYTF.

The V gene is TRBV9, the J gene TRBJ2-2, with D uncertain. Trimming cost V 0 bases and J 6 bases, with 9 bases left between them. Germline CDR1 reads SGDLS; CDR2 reads YYNGEE. The CDR3 is 14 amino acids. The CDR3 DNA reads TGTGCCAGCAGCGTAGTCTCTGAGGCCGGGGAGCTGTTTTTT. It yields the protein CASSVVSEAGELFF.

CDR3 DNA sequence: TGTGCCAGCAGCTCTGGAAACACCATATATTTT. It encodes CASSSGNTIYF. The gene calls are TRBV7-2 and TRBJ1-3; D is ambiguous. Trimming left V 4 bases short and J 2 bases short, with 0 bases between. Germline V gene data show CDR1 as SGHTA and CDR2 as FQGNSA. The CDR3 extends over 11 amino acids.

The genes are TRBV5-1 and TRBJ2-1; TRBD2 matches at 12 bases. CDR3 length: 15 residues. The J segment lost 4 bases and the V segment lost 1 base, leaving 0 bases of the junction unmatched. Per the germline V gene, CDR1 is SGHRS and CDR2 is YFSETQ. CDR3 region: CASSLTSGGYNEQFF. CDR3 sequence (DNA): TGCGCCAGCAGCTTGACTAGCGGGGGGTACAATGAGCAGTTCTTC.

The chain carries TRBV5-1 and TRBJ1-4, with D possibly being TRBD1 (5 bases). The CDR3 runs 14 residues. Germline assignment: CDR1 SGHRS and CDR2 YFSETQ. Trimming cost V 3 bases and J 4 bases, with 10 bases left between them. The CDR3: CASSWGPVNEKLFF. The DNA of the CDR3 is TGCGCCAGCAGCTGGGGCCCAGTTAATGAAAAACTGTTTTTT.

The rearrangement joins TRBV21-1 to TRBJ2-1; the DNA was not compared with TRBD1, the D call given in the table. TRBV21-1 is assigned pseudogene status. The CDR3 covers 14 residues. Written as DNA, the CDR3 is TGTGCCAGCAGCAAAGAGGGGCAGCTCGGTGAGCAGTTCTTC. Translating gives CASSKEGQLGEQFF.

The chain carries TRBV6-5 and TRBJ2-1; 9 bases line up with TRBD2. The V gene's germline CDR1 is MNHEY and CDR2 SVGAGI. The V gene end was trimmed by 6 bases and the J gene end by 6 bases; junction bases not matched to a gene: 9. This CDR3 is built from 15 residues. Here the CDR3 reads CASRRTGLASNEQFF. CDR3 sequence (DNA): TGTGCCAGCAGACGTACGGGACTAGCTTCCAATGAGCAGTTCTTC.

The CDR3 here is CASSLGHSNEQFF. The DNA of the CDR3 is TGTGCCAGCAGCTTAGGACACTCGAATGAGCAGTTCTTC. The chain links TRBV7-8 to TRBJ2-1; the D is unclear. The V end was cut by 1 base, the J end by 7 bases, with 8 bases between. The CDR3 contains 13 residues. In germline, CDR1 is SGHVS, CDR2 FQNEAQ.

The chain couples TRBV24-1 to TRBJ2-7; 8 bases line up with TRBD2. The germline CDR1 and CDR2 sequences are KGHDR and SFDVKD. Losses at the gene ends were 3 bases for V and 4 bases for J; bases not matched to a gene: 7. The CDR3 runs 15 residues. In DNA form, the CDR3 reads TGTGCCACCAGTGATCCGGGACTAGGGGTGTACGAGCAGTACTTC. This gives the protein CATSDPGLGVYEQYF.

This clone has a single count. The chain has TRBV7-2 and TRBJ2-1; the match to TRBD2 covers 10 bases. The V segment lost 5 bases and the J segment 8 bases; nucleotides outside the gene matches: 12. The CDR3 loop spans 16 amino acids. In germline, CDR1 is SGHTA, CDR2 FQGNSA. CDR3 amino acids: CASSILGVAGGHEQFF. DNA for the CDR3: TGTGCCAGCAGCATCCTCGGGGTAGCGGGAGGCCATGAGCAGTTCTTC. The full variable domain, rest sourced from reference TRBV7-2 and TRBJ2-1, is GAGVSQSPSNKVTEKGKDVELRCDPISGHTALYWYRQSLGQGLEFLIYFQGNSAPDKSGLPSDRFSAERTGGSVSTLTIQRTQQEDSAVYLCASSILGVAGGHEQFFGPGTRLTVL.

The chain employs TRBV2 and TRBJ1-1; the D gene is possibly TRBD1 (5 bases). Germline loops: CDR1 SNHLY, CDR2 FYNNEI. CDR3 length: 15 amino acids. The V end lost 4 bases, the J end lost 3 bases, and 15 bases lay between the germline ends. The DNA for the CDR3 is TGTGCCAGCAGTGGGAGGATGGGGCATGACACTGAAGCTTTCTTT. It encodes CASSGRMGHDTEAFF.

This clone has just one count. The rearrangement links TRBV4-2 to TRBJ2-2; TRBD1 matches at 9 bases. The CDR3 runs to 18 residues. Trimming removed 4 bases from V and 2 bases from J; junction bases left unmatched: 11. Germline loops: CDR1 LGHNA, CDR2 YNFKEQ. The CDR3: CASSPFDGQGRNTGELFF. The CDR3 DNA is TGTGCCAGCAGCCCCTTTGATGGACAGGGGAGAAACACCGGGGAGCTGTTTTTT.

V and J are TRBV5-8 and TRBJ2-7, with 7 bases that match TRBD1. With V trimmed by 1 base and J by 6 bases, 4 bases remained unmatched. The CDR3 spans 13 residues. Per the germline V gene, CDR1 is SGHTS and CDR2 is YDEGEE. CDR3 DNA sequence: TGTGCCAGCAGCTTGAAACAGGGGCTCGAGCAGTACTTC. Translated: CASSLKQGLEQYF.

CDR3 amino acids: CASSVLGPVGSPLHF. As DNA, the CDR3 is TGTGCCAGCAGTGTCTTAGGCCCCGTGGGTTCACCCCTCCACTTT. The chain uses TRBV2 and TRBJ1-6; no firm D call. Germline loops: CDR1 SNHLY, CDR2 FYNNEI. The CDR3 is 15 amino acids. The ends were cut back, 4 bases at V and 9 bases at J, with 16 bases in the middle.

This clone appeared once. This chain connects TRBV28 to TRBJ1-1, with a possible D match to TRBD1 (5 bases). V was pared by 2 bases and J by 1 base, with 8 bases between. The germline CDR1 and CDR2 sequences are MDHEN and SYDVKM. This CDR3 contains 14 residues. CDR3 bases: TGTGCCAGCAGTTTACTAGACAGGAACACTGAAGCTTTCTTT. It specifies CASSLLDRNTEAFF.

V and J are TRBV2 and TRBJ1-5; D not certain. Trimming took 6 bases from V and 5 from J, leaving 11 bases between them. This CDR3 has 13 residues. Germline CDR1 reads SNHLY; CDR2 reads FYNNEI. CDR3 nucleotides: TGTGCCAGCAGGGACCCGGCGCATCAGCCCCAGCATTTT. It specifies CASRDPAHQPQHF.

This chain uses TRBV19 with TRBJ1-5, with D perhaps TRBD1 (6 bases). V lost 0 bases and J 2 bases, leaving 8 bases between the germline ends. The CDR3 consists of 15 residues. Germline V CDR1 and CDR2: LNHDA, SQIVND (reference sequence). The CDR3 region is CASSIDAGGNQPQHF. The DNA of the CDR3 is TGTGCCAGTAGTATAGATGCAGGGGGCAATCAGCCCCAGCATTTT.

The V gene is TRBV2, the J gene TRBJ1-5; weak D call: TRBD1 (5 bases). This CDR3 region has 17 residues. CDR1 is SNHLY and CDR2 is FYNNEI in the germline V gene. Trimming cost V 5 bases and J 0 bases, with 17 bases left between them. CDR3 sequence: CASSSLPTGLSNQPQHF. DNA of the CDR3: TGTGCCAGCAGTTCCTTACCTACAGGACTTAGCAATCAGCCCCAGCATTTT.

V gene TRBV30 combines with J gene TRBJ2-1; D call uncertain. Germline loops: CDR1 GTSNPN, CDR2 SVGIG (reference sequence). There are 11 residues in the CDR3. The V end lost 2 bases, the J end lost 6 bases, and 5 bases lay between the germline ends. Here the CDR3 reads CAWSRTNEQFF. CDR3 in DNA: TGTGCCTGGAGTAGAACCAATGAGCAGTTCTTC.

This chain uses TRBV5-1 with TRBJ1-6; the D is unclear. The V and J ends lost 0 bases and 10 bases respectively, with 17 bases between them. The CDR3 is 16 amino acids. Per germline, CDR1 SGHRS and CDR2 YFSETQ. DNA of the CDR3: TGCGCCAGCAGCTTGGCCGGTGCGGATACGGGCTCACCCCTCCACTTT. Amino acid sequence: CASSLAGADTGSPLHF. Variable domain in full (rest from reference TRBV5-1 and TRBJ1-6): KAGVTQTPRYLIKTRGQQVTLSCSPISGHRSVSWYQQTPGQGLQFLFEYFSETQRNKGNFPGRFSGRQFSNSRSEMNVSTLELGDSALYLCASSLAGADTGSPLHFGNGTRLTVT.

This clone was counted a few times. The V call is TRBV7-9, the J call TRBJ1-2; D is ambiguous. Germline CDR1 reads SEHNR; CDR2 reads FQNEAQ (reference sequence). This CDR3 is built from 16 residues. V gave up 1 base and J gave up 3 bases, with 15 bases separating them. CDR3: CASSLGGRHNDYGYTF. The CDR3 bases are TGTGCCAGCAGCTTAGGCGGCAGGCATAACGACTATGGCTACACCTTC.

This clone showed up just a few times. The V call is TRBV29-1, the J call TRBJ1-1; D perhaps matches TRBD1 (5 bases). With 3 bases removed from V and 4 bases from J, the gap between germline ends came to 12 bases. CDR3 length equals 13 residues. Germline V CDR1 and CDR2: SQVTM, ANQGSEA. This CDR3 is CSVELGVSTEAFF. The CDR3 DNA is TGCAGCGTTGAGTTGGGGGTTAGCACTGAAGCTTTCTTT. The variable domain in full, completed from reference TRBV29-1 and TRBJ1-1, reads SAVISQKPSRDICQRGTSLTIQCQVDSQVTMMFWYRQQPGQSLTLIATANQGSEATYESGFVIDKFPISRPNLTFSTLTVSNMSPEDSSIYLCSVELGVSTEAFFGQGTRLTVV.

The chain is built from TRBV14 and TRBJ2-5; D remains ambiguous. Trimming shortened V by 4 bases and J by 5 bases, and 20 bases separated the two germline ends. The CDR3 has 16 residues. Germline V gene data show CDR1 as SGHDN and CDR2 as FVKESK. CDR3 sequence reads: CASSPPDAQNEETQYF. Written as DNA, the CDR3 is TGTGCCAGCAGCCCCCCCGATGCCCAGAATGAGGAGACCCAGTACTTC.

The gene calls are TRBV29-1 and TRBJ2-3; 13 bases match TRBD2. CDR3 length: 14 amino acids. Germline V gene sequence: CDR1 SQVTM, CDR2 ANQGSEA. V shed 7 bases and J 3 bases; nucleotides not matched to a gene: 4. CDR3 DNA sequence: TGCAGCGGGCAACTAGCGGGGGGGACAGATACGCAGTATTTT. It encodes CSGQLAGGTDTQYF.

This chain connects TRBV5-1 to TRBJ2-3, with 7 bases aligning to TRBD2. CDR3 length equals 16 residues. V gave up 0 bases and J gave up 6 bases; unmatched junction bases: 10. CDR1 and CDR2 from the germline V gene are SGHRS and YFSETQ. The CDR3 sequence is CASSLVPAGKGDTQYF. Written as DNA, the CDR3 is TGCGCCAGCAGCTTGGTTCCAGCGGGAAAGGGGGATACGCAGTATTTT. Combining the CDR3 with reference TRBV5-1 and TRBJ2-3 gives the whole variable domain KAGVTQTPRYLIKTRGQQVTLSCSPISGHRSVSWYQQTPGQGLQFLFEYFSETQRNKGNFPGRFSGRQFSNSRSEMNVSTLELGDSALYLCASSLVPAGKGDTQYFGPGTRLTVL.

The chain combines TRBV19 with TRBJ1-1, with D hard to call. The germline V gene has CDR1 LNHDA and CDR2 SQIVND (reference sequence). There are 14 residues in the CDR3. Trimming removed 6 bases at V and 0 bases at J, with 11 bases between. Here the CDR3 reads CASSLGGLNTEAFF. CDR3 bases: TGTGCCAGTAGCCTGGGCGGGTTGAACACTGAAGCTTTCTTT. The whole variable domain, filled in from reference TRBV19 and TRBJ1-1, reads DGGITQSPKYLFRKEGQNVTLSCEQNLNHDAMYWYRQDPGQGLRLIYYSQIVNDFQKGDIAEGYSVSREKKESFPLTVTSAQKNPTAFYLCASSLGGLNTEAFFGQGTRLTVV.

The chain carries TRBV2 and TRBJ2-5, with D unresolved. CDR1 and CDR2 from the germline V gene are SNHLY and FYNNEI. V lost 5 bases, J lost 5 bases, and 6 bases lay in between. The CDR3 runs 11 residues. The chain's CDR3 is CASSYVETQYF. Here the CDR3 DNA reads TGTGCCAGCAGTTACGTGGAGACCCAGTACTTC.